This entry lists 28 T cell receptor beta chains sequenced from one sample in a study of shared clonotypes between healthy human individuals (dated by TCRdb to 2020 to 2022). Libraries came from the immunoSEQ multiplex PCR assay. The table comes from immuneACCESS by way of TCRdb, which keeps in-frame sequences with V and J called. Part of the clones is missing from these tables; in studies checked, under half for an unresolved V gene and the rest for unknown reasons. Across this sample there are hundreds of thousands of clones, with roughly 73% seen only once. The ten largest clones add up to 1.5% to 2% of the sample. The sample taken for sequencing was memory CD4+ T cells sorted from blood. The cell subset or site label, as the study defines it: CD45RA-negative fraction. The receptors shown here come from a woman aged 30 to 39 in good health.

This clone was seen more than once but under ten times. The chain recombines TRBV10-1 with TRBJ2-7; D is undetermined. The germline CDR1 and CDR2 sequences are WNHNN and SYGVQD (reference sequence). V dropped 4 bases and J dropped 1 base, with 8 bases sitting between them. The CDR3 covers 13 residues. CDR3 protein: CASSGDISYEQYF. CDR3 DNA sequence: TGCGCCAGCAGTGGAGACATTTCCTACGAGCAGTACTTC.

The CDR3 protein is CASSLIQGAGNTIYF. The DNA of the CDR3 is TGTGCCAGCAGCCTGATACAGGGAGCTGGAAACACCATATATTTT. The chain couples TRBV14 to TRBJ1-3, with D perhaps TRBD1 (6 bases). In germline, CDR1 is SGHDN, CDR2 FVKESK. The V gene lost 4 bases and the J gene lost 2 bases, with 12 bases spanning the gap. The CDR3 contains 15 residues. The full variable domain, with the rest looked up from reference TRBV14 and TRBJ1-3, is EAGVTQFPSHSVIEKGQTVTLRCDPISGHDNLYWYRRVMGKEIKFLLHFVKESKQDESGMPNNRFLAERTGGTYSTLKVQPAELEDSGVYFCASSLIQGAGNTIYFGEGSWLTVV.

The gene calls are TRBV11-3 and TRBJ2-7; 7 nucleotides match TRBD1. The germline V gene encodes CDR1 SGHNT and CDR2 YENEEA. V was pared by 5 bases and J by 1 base, with 8 bases of the junction left unmatched. The CDR3 runs to 15 residues. CDR3 DNA: TGTGCCAGCAGCCCCTCGACAGGGATTTCCTACGAGCAGTACTTC. The encoded protein is CASSPSTGISYEQYF.

The rearrangement uses TRBV5-1 and TRBJ2-7; no clear D gene. The length of the CDR3 is 15 residues. V was trimmed by 6 bases and J by 0 bases, leaving 16 bases between them. The germline V gene encodes CDR1 SGHRS and CDR2 YFSETQ. Here the CDR3 DNA reads TGCGCCAGCAAAAAGGTCCGAAGCGCCTCCTACGAGCAGTACTTC. Amino acid sequence: CASKKVRSASYEQYF.

Turning to this clone: The identical CDR3 is also encoded by other nucleotide sequences in the sample. The genes are TRBV30 and TRBJ2-2; D is unclear. V lost 2 bases and J 1 base, leaving 2 bases between the germline ends. This CDR3 region has 12 residues. CDR1 and CDR2 (germline): GTSNPN, SVGIG (reference sequence). CDR3 sequence reads: CAWSRNTGELFF. CDR3 DNA sequence: TGTGCCTGGAGTAGGAACACCGGGGAGCTGTTTTTT.

The chain is built from TRBV28 and TRBJ1-2, with 10 bases matching TRBD1. Germline-derived CDR1 and CDR2 are MDHEN and SYDVKM. Germline trimming cut 5 bases from V and 8 bases from J; bases unmatched to any gene: 8. The CDR3 consists of 14 residues. CDR3 sequence (DNA): TGTGCCAGCAGTGGTTCCGGGACAGGGGTGGGCTACACCTTC. Translation gives CASSGSGTGVGYTF.

The rearrangement links TRBV2 to TRBJ2-1; possibly TRBD2 for D (6 bases). V lost 7 bases and J 2 bases, leaving 9 bases between the germline ends. CDR1 is SNHLY and CDR2 is FYNNEI in the germline V gene. The length of the CDR3 is 13 residues. CDR3 in DNA: TGTGCCAGCATGCGGGACGCCTACAATGAGCAGTTCTTC. The encoded protein is CASMRDAYNEQFF.

V is TRBV2 and J is TRBJ2-7, with D hard to call. V was pared by 6 bases and J by 6 bases, with 15 bases between. Germline V CDR1 and CDR2: SNHLY, FYNNEI. The CDR3 spans 13 residues. The CDR3: CASRNTGRSEQYF. In DNA, the CDR3 is TGTGCCAGCAGGAACACCGGGCGCTCCGAGCAGTACTTC. Full variable domain (missing parts from reference TRBV2 and TRBJ2-7): EPEVTQTPSHQVTQMGQEVILRCVPISNHLYFYWYRQILGQKVEFLVSFYNNEISEKSEIFDDQFSVERPDGSNFTLKIRSTKLEDSAMYFCASRNTGRSEQYFGPGTRLTVT.

The chain uses TRBV28 and TRBJ1-4; the D gene is possibly TRBD1 (5 bases). The CDR3 contains 16 residues. In germline, CDR1 is MDHEN, CDR2 SYDVKM. The ends were cut back, 6 bases at V and 4 bases at J, with 18 bases in the middle. CDR3 in amino acids: CASSRPGGGSNEKLFF. In nucleotides, the CDR3 is TGTGCCAGCAGCCGCCCCGGGGGGGGTAGTAATGAAAAACTGTTTTTT.

The chain recombines TRBV4-2 with TRBJ2-1; tentatively, D is TRBD2 (6 bases). Germline CDR1 LGHNA, CDR2 YNFKEQ. The CDR3 spans 14 residues. V was pared by 3 bases and J by 6 bases, with 12 bases between. The CDR3 is CASSHGGGANEQFF. CDR3 nucleotide sequence: TGTGCCAGCAGCCATGGGGGAGGAGCCAATGAGCAGTTCTTC.

The rearrangement uses TRBV20-1 and TRBJ2-7; a weak D match, TRBD2 (5 bases). Germline V gene data show CDR1 as DFQATT and CDR2 as SNEGSKA (reference sequence). V was pared by 4 bases and J by 6 bases, with 10 bases between. This CDR3 is 11 amino acids long. The CDR3 region is CSAIRGREQYF. CDR3 in DNA: TGCAGTGCTATCCGAGGGCGCGAGCAGTACTTC.

This clone was detected only once. The V and J genes are TRBV28 and TRBJ1-2; D may be TRBD1 (6 bases). V dropped 8 bases and J dropped 3 bases, with 13 bases sitting between them. The CDR3 loop spans 13 amino acids. Germline V CDR1 and CDR2: MDHEN, SYDVKM. The CDR3 protein is CASSQQGHYGYTF. CDR3 DNA: TGTGCCAGCTCACAACAGGGACACTATGGCTACACCTTC.

The gene calls are TRBV7-9 and TRBJ1-2, with 8 bases matching TRBD1. This CDR3 contains 14 residues. The germline V gene encodes CDR1 SEHNR and CDR2 FQNEAQ (reference sequence). V lost 6 bases and J lost 4; bases outside the gene matches: 7. The CDR3 DNA sequence: TGTGCCAGCAGTCCCGGGACAGGACTCTATGGCTACACCTTC. Translation gives CASSPGTGLYGYTF.

This clone appeared a single time. This chain uses TRBV28 with TRBJ2-5, with D hard to call. CDR1 is MDHEN, CDR2 SYDVKM, per germline. This CDR3 comprises 14 residues. The V gene lost 5 bases and the J gene lost 3 bases, with 13 bases spanning the gap. CDR3: CASSPHSGEETQYF. CDR3 nucleotide sequence: TGTGCCAGCAGTCCTCACAGTGGGGAAGAGACCCAGTACTTC.

This clone was seen once. The chain employs TRBV9 and TRBJ1-3; D may be TRBD1 (5 bases). V lost 4 bases and J 0 bases, leaving 11 bases between the germline ends. Germline CDR1 reads SGDLS; CDR2 reads YYNGEE. The CDR3 totals 15 residues. For the CDR3, the DNA is TGTGCCAGCAGCCCGGGGGGTCCCTCTGGAAACACCATATATTTT. The encoded protein is CASSPGGPSGNTIYF.

The V call is TRBV5-4, the J call TRBJ2-2, with TRBD2 matching 13 bases. The CDR3 loop spans 16 amino acids. V gave up 5 bases and J gave up 1 base; unmatched junction bases: 2. Germline CDR1 and CDR2: SGHNT and YYREEE (reference sequence). In DNA form, the CDR3 reads TGTGCCAGCAGTGGGACTAGCGGGGAGAACACCGGGGAGCTGTTTTTT. This gives the protein CASSGTSGENTGELFF.

As concerns this clone: One end of the junction is discordant with germline, which a read error may explain. Here the CDR3 reads CASSQAGGGIYGYTF. The DNA of the CDR3 is TGCGCCAGCAGTCAAGCGGGGGGCGGAATCTATGGCTACACCTTC. The gene calls are TRBV4-1 and TRBJ1-2; maybe TRBD1 (6 bases). The CDR3 is made up of 15 amino acids. CDR1 is MGHRA and CDR2 is YSYEKL in the germline V gene.

The chain links TRBV7-2 to TRBJ2-7; tentatively, D is TRBD1 (5 bases). The CDR3 loop spans 14 amino acids. The germline V gene has CDR1 SGHTA and CDR2 FQGNSA. V gave up 1 base and J gave up 3 bases, with 10 bases separating them. CDR3 DNA: TGTGCCAGCAGCTTAGGGACATGGGTCTACGAGCAGTACTTC. The encoded protein is CASSLGTWVYEQYF.

The chain employs TRBV6-1 and TRBJ2-7, with D possibly TRBD2 on 6 matching bases. CDR1 is MNHNS, CDR2 SASEGT, per germline. This CDR3 comprises 15 residues. V dropped 0 bases and J dropped 3 bases, with 12 bases sitting between them. The CDR3 here is CASSEALEGGYEQYF. The CDR3 DNA reads as TGTGCCAGCAGTGAAGCGTTGGAGGGCGGCTACGAGCAGTACTTC.

CDR3 DNA sequence: TGTGCCAGCAGCTCACAACTGGGGGCTAATGAAAAACTGTTTTTT. Protein sequence: CASSSQLGANEKLFF. This rearrangement joins TRBV7-7 to TRBJ1-4, with D maybe TRBD1 (5 bases). Germline V lookup: CDR1 SSHAT, CDR2 FNYEAQ (reference sequence). The CDR3 consists of 15 residues. The ends were cut back, 4 bases at V and 3 bases at J, with 12 bases in the middle.

This clone showed up just a few times. The chain uses TRBV29-1 and TRBJ2-1; 8 nucleotides match TRBD2. Germline lookup yields CDR1 SQVTM and CDR2 ANQGSEA. The CDR3 has 14 amino acids. The ends lost 6 bases at V and 9 bases at J; junction bases unmatched: 13. The CDR3 here is CSVASGGGDGEQFF. The CDR3 DNA is TGCAGCGTCGCGAGCGGGGGAGGGGACGGTGAGCAGTTCTTC.

The sample holds a few counts of this clone. The chain carries TRBV7-8 and TRBJ1-4; D call uncertain. CDR1 is SGHVS and CDR2 is FQNEAQ in the germline V gene. This CDR3 region has 17 residues. V shed 5 bases and J shed 0 bases, with 16 bases lying between them. The CDR3 region has the DNA TGTGCCAGCAGCCCTCTGGTCGTCCCTACAACTAATGAAAAACTGTTTTTT. Protein: CASSPLVVPTTNEKLFF. The full variable domain, its missing parts supplied by reference TRBV7-8 and TRBJ1-4, is GAGVSQSPRYKVAKRGQDVALRCDPISGHVSLFWYQQALGQGPEFLTYFQNEAQLDKSGLPSDRFFAERPEGSVSTLKIQRTQQEDSAVYLCASSPLVVPTTNEKLFFGSGTQLSVL.

The chain combines TRBV28 with TRBJ2-7; 7 bases match TRBD1. The CDR3 extends over 13 amino acids. V shed 4 bases, J shed 4 bases, and the junction held 4 bases outside the gene matches. The germline CDR1 and CDR2 sequences are MDHEN and SYDVKM. The CDR3 loop reads CASSSGQQYEQYF. The CDR3 DNA is TGTGCCAGCAGTTCGGGACAGCAATACGAGCAGTACTTC.

This rearrangement joins TRBV5-6 to TRBJ1-2, with 7 bases that match TRBD1. J lost 8 bases, V lost 4 bases, and 8 bases had no gene match. The CDR3 is 13 residues long. Germline lookup yields CDR1 SGHDT and CDR2 YYEEEE. The CDR3 region is CASSPTGFGGYTF. In nucleotides, the CDR3 is TGTGCCAGCAGCCCGACAGGGTTCGGGGGCTACACCTTC.

This clone has at least ten counts. The V call is TRBV12-5, the J call TRBJ2-3, with D possibly called TRBD1 or TRBD2 (6 bases each). There are 14 residues in the CDR3. Germline CDR1 reads LGHNT; CDR2 reads FRNRAP. Trimming removed 6 bases from V and 1 base from J, with 11 bases in between. The CDR3 DNA reads TGTGCTAGTGGGTCGGGGGCGCGCACAGATACGCAGTATTTT. The encoded protein is CASGSGARTDTQYF.

The chain carries TRBV19 and TRBJ1-5, with TRBD1 matching 8 bases. The germline gives CDR1 LNHDA, CDR2 SQIVND (reference sequence). This CDR3 comprises 16 residues. After removal of 2 bases from V and 4 bases from J, the junction contained 7 bases not matched to a gene. The CDR3 DNA is TGTGCCAGTAGTATACAGGGGACAGGTCTTAATCAGCCCCAGCATTTT. Translation: CASSIQGTGLNQPQHF.

The chain is built from TRBV27 and TRBJ1-5; possibly TRBD1 for D (5 bases). This CDR3 has 16 residues. Germline V gene sequence: CDR1 MNHEY, CDR2 SMNVEV (reference sequence). Trimming shortened V by 7 bases and J by 0 bases, and 16 bases separated the two germline ends. The CDR3: CASTPIGGYSNQPQHF. In DNA, the CDR3 is TGTGCCAGCACTCCCATCGGGGGGTATAGCAATCAGCCCCAGCATTTT.

V and J are TRBV30 and TRBJ2-1, with 7 bases identical to TRBD1. J was trimmed by 6 bases and V by 3 bases; bases with no gene match: 5. The V gene's germline CDR1 is GTSNPN and CDR2 SVGIG (reference sequence). This CDR3 is 13 amino acids long. The CDR3 DNA reads as TGTGCCTGGAGAAACAGGGGAACCAATGAGCAGTTCTTC. Its protein is CAWRNRGTNEQFF.